This TCR beta chain was captured by sequencing in a study of blood T cell repertoires in COVID-19 (TCRdb year 2020). As for the study more broadly: Samples covering the acute and convalescent phases of COVID-19 were provided by collaborators in the United States, Italy and Spain. The prospective study material was composed of cDNA or gDNA derived from T cells, B-cell-depleted T cells, or PBMCs. The dataset comprised deeply sampled blood TCRbeta repertoires from subjects exposed to, actively infected with, or recovered from COVID-19. The repertoires were released in a freely available public database intended as a resource for research on the immune response to SARS-CoV-2. Samples came from the ongoing ImmuneRACE study (first 160 participants) plus 1,254 subjects from 6 global collaborators. Sample metadata almost always included a de-identified subject ID, COVID-19 status, age in years and sex. Where available, HLA class I and class II types were obtained from metadata supplied by the sample provider rather than from assay-based typing. The paper's findings and limits, for the study overall: The amount of clinical and demographic metadata varied by source and participant and was provided uncurated.

From its cysteine to its phenylalanine, the CDR3 spans 15 amino acids. Solely the CDR3 DNA is kept, with 45 bases framed from the first base. V gives up 1 base and J gives up 1 base, and the segment between their germline ends measures 10 bases. CDR1 and CDR2, looked up from the germline V gene, are SGHAT and FQNNGV. TCRbeta CDR3 regions were amplified from genomic DNA using the immunoSEQ Assay, a bias-controlled multiplex PCR. Processing in the source paper ran as follows. Nucleated cell counts per sample were estimated from amplification of reference gene primers within the assay. To quantify the absolute abundance of each unique TCRbeta CDR3 rearrangement, sequence reads were collapsed and filtered. For each sample, productive Simpson clonality was calculated as the square root of Simpson's diversity index across productive rearrangements. Here the immuneACCESS table is served through TCRdb, limited to in-frame sequences with V and J called. Missing clones are a known gap in these copies; in checked studies unresolved V genes cover under half, and the rest lacks a known reason. The V and J calls and the clone size are those of that table, but D and trimming were determined from the DNA. The sample profile shows 140,000 to 150,000 clones; about 79% of them were found once. Roughly 10% of the sample comes from the top ten.

This clone was counted a single time. It lacks a known antigen. The input lacks base qualities; no much larger clone sits a single base away. Each collaborating institution followed its own protocols to collect whole blood in K2EDTA tubes. For TCRbeta analysis, collaborators shipped samples as frozen whole blood, isolated PBMCs, or DNA extracted from either of those sample types. Recombination joined TRBV11-2 with TRBJ1-1; the D gene identity is not certain. This sequence was found in a man between 60 and 70 years old with active or convalescent COVID-19. Specimen: peripheral blood. CDR3 loop: CASSLGPSGNTEAFF. The sequence in DNA is TGTGCCAGCAGCTTAGGGCCTTCGGGGAACACTGAAGCTTTCTTT.